These T cell receptor beta chains were read from a single sample in a study of shared clonotypes between healthy human individuals. Using immunoSEQ multiplex PCR, the repertoire was profiled, and TCRdb retains in-frame clones only, with some absent. The sample has around 530,000 clones, around three quarters seen once. Sequenced input: PBMCs. Receptor source: a woman between 40 and 55 years old in good health. Some clones in this sample may be carry-over from other donors' samples. Each CDR3 is given with its conserved first and last residue. The D gene is left open where the match is weak. Clone sizes are given selectively: once, few, many, or a class where the clone is expanded.

d_call,v_call,j_call,clone_size,cdr3_aa,cdr3_nt
TRBD2,TRBV6-5,TRBJ2-7,NA,CASRKGLAGGPGQYF,TGTGCCAGCAGAAAGGGACTAGCGGGAGGGCCTGGGCAGTACTTC
NA,TRBV5-6,TRBJ2-1,once,CASSLGADSPYNEQFF,TGTGCCAGCAGCTTAGGGGCGGATTCTCCCTACAATGAGCAGTTCTTC
NA,TRBV7-3,TRBJ2-1,many,CASSLSGTLNNEQFF,TGTGCCAGCAGCTTAAGCGGGACTTTAAACAATGAGCAGTTCTTC
TRBD1,TRBV28,TRBJ2-7,NA,CASSLTKGQGASEQYF,TGTGCCAGCAGTTTAACCAAGGGACAGGGGGCCTCCGAGCAGTACTTC
TRBD1,TRBV6-1,TRBJ1-2,few,CASSEGGQRYGYTF,TGTGCCAGCAGTGAAGGGGGACAGCGTTATGGCTACACCTTC
NA,TRBV21-1,TRBJ2-6,NA,CARTPFYSGANVLTF,TGTGCCAGGACACCTTTCTACTCTGGGGCCAACGTCCTGACTTTC
NA,TRBV9,TRBJ2-1,few,CASSVGGWPLYNEQFF,TGTGCCAGCAGCGTTGGGGGGTGGCCCCTTTACAATGAGCAGTTCTTC
TRBD1,TRBV5-1,TRBJ2-5,few,CASSLDRGRETQYF,TGCGCCAGCAGCTTGGACAGGGGGAGAGAGACCCAGTACTTC
NA,TRBV28,TRBJ2-7,NA,CARPGGNRPCEQYF,TGTGCCCGCCCGGGCGGGAATAGACCCTGCGAGCAGTACTTC
NA,TRBV9,TRBJ1-2,NA,CASSQADRAHGYTF,TGTGCCAGCAGCCAAGCGGACAGAGCGCATGGCTACACCTTC
NA,TRBV21-1,TRBJ1-4,NA,CASSLDRRNEKLFF,TGTGCCAGCAGCCTGGACAGGAGGAATGAAAAACTGTTTTTT
NA,TRBV28,TRBJ1-1,few,CASNLGGSNTEAFF,TGTGCCAGCAATCTCGGCGGGTCGAACACTGAAGCTTTCTTT
TRBD2,TRBV2,TRBJ2-3,NA,CASTGLAGDTQYF,TGTGCCAGCACGGGACTAGCGGGAGATACGCAGTATTTT
NA,TRBV27,TRBJ1-4,NA,CASSPERGEKLFF,TGTGCCAGCAGTCCCGAGCGCGGAGAAAAACTGTTTTTT
NA,TRBV5-6,TRBJ2-7,NA,CASSLLGGPVYEQYF,TGTGCCAGCAGCTTACTCGGGGGGCCTGTCTACGAGCAGTACTTC
NA,TRBV6-1,TRBJ1-2,once,CASRLNYGYTF,TGTGCCAGCAGACTTAACTATGGCTACACCTTC
NA,TRBV7-8,TRBJ1-5,once,CASSPKLYNQPQHF,TGTGCCAGCAGCCCAAAGCTGTACAATCAGCCCCAGCATTTT
NA,TRBV6-1,TRBJ2-1,many,CASRDWNNEQFF,TGTGCCAGCAGGGATTGGAACAATGAGCAGTTCTTC
NA,TRBV30,TRBJ1-1,few,CAWSDLNTEAFF,TGTGCCTGGTCCGATTTGAACACTGAAGCTTTCTTT
TRBD2,TRBV11-2,TRBJ2-1,NA,CASSFAGLAHNEQFF,TGTGCCAGCAGCTTTGCTGGACTAGCCCACAATGAGCAGTTCTTC
NA,TRBV2,TRBJ2-3,NA,CASNSRGADTQYF,TGTGCCAGCAATTCCAGGGGAGCAGATACGCAGTATTTT
NA,TRBV4-3,TRBJ2-2,NA,CASSHDPTGNTGELFF,TGCGCCAGCAGCCACGACCCGACAGGCAACACCGGGGAGCTGTTTTTT
NA,TRBV28,TRBJ2-3,NA,CASTASRATDTQYF,TGTGCCAGCACCGCTTCAAGGGCCACAGATACGCAGTATTTT
NA,TRBV27,TRBJ2-7,NA,CASSSGASYEQYF,TGTGCCAGCAGTTCCGGGGCGAGCTACGAGCAGTACTTC
TRBD2,TRBV7-2,TRBJ2-3,NA,CASSLVGGLPDTQYF,TGTGCCAGCAGCTTAGTGGGAGGGCTACCAGATACGCAGTATTTT
NA,TRBV5-5,TRBJ1-5,NA,CASSHVGEGQPQHF,TGTGCCAGCAGCCACGTCGGCGAGGGGCAGCCCCAGCATTTT
NA,TRBV5-6,TRBJ2-7,NA,CASSLGNPYEQYF,TGTGCCAGCAGCTTGGGGAACCCCTACGAGCAGTACTTC
NA,TRBV30,TRBJ2-5,NA,CAWSGIVGETQYF,TGTGCCTGGAGTGGTATCGTTGGAGAGACCCAGTACTTC
TRBD2,TRBV28,TRBJ2-7,once,CASSLVRTSGIFEQYF,TGTGCCAGCAGTCTAGTACGGACTAGCGGGATCTTCGAGCAGTACTTC
NA,TRBV6-5,TRBJ2-5,few,CASSYSVQETQYF,TGTGCCAGCAGTTACTCGGTTCAAGAGACCCAGTACTTC
NA,TRBV19,TRBJ2-7,NA,CASSITPEGEQYF,TGTGCCAGTAGTATTACCCCTGAGGGCGAGCAGTACTTC
NA,TRBV4-2,TRBJ2-7,NA,CASSQLGDKTYEQYF,TGTGCCAGCAGCCAGTTGGGGGACAAGACCTACGAGCAGTACTTC
NA,TRBV30,TRBJ2-1,NA,CAWSVSGSNEQFF,TGTGCCTGGAGTGTATCGGGGTCCAATGAGCAGTTCTTC
TRBD2,TRBV19,TRBJ2-7,NA,CASSSNSGASYEQYF,TGTGCCAGTAGTAGCAATAGCGGGGCCTCCTACGAGCAGTACTTC
TRBD1,TRBV7-6,TRBJ2-7,NA,CASSLRGGTGSYEQYF,TGTGCCAGCAGCTTACGTGGGGGGACAGGGTCCTACGAGCAGTACTTC